What follows describes a single T cell receptor beta chain. As yet, its antigen is unknown. Libraries were prepared by immunoSEQ multiplex PCR; TCRdb keeps only in-frame clonotypes and omits some of them. In the table there are tens of thousands of clones, 86% of which are singletons. The data stem from a study of OX40 agonist ivuxolimab in advanced cancers. At the level of the study: Patients were over 65% male with ages roughly 20 to 80, mean 60. The study reported partial responses in three patients: one hepatocellular carcinoma, two cutaneous melanoma. General study points: At 0.1 to 3.0 mg/kg, CD4+ and CD8+ blood T cells expanded clonally by week 6. Clonal expansion among partial responders at 0.1-3.0 mg/kg ranked near the lowest.

Germline loops: CDR1 SGDLS, CDR2 YYNGEE. The trim removed 3 bases at V and 2 bases at J, leaving 5 bases unmatched. The CDR3 is 16 residues long. The V gene is TRBV9, the J gene TRBJ2-1; TRBD2 aligns across 10 bases. This TCR derives from an adult with an advanced solid tumor such as melanoma, head and neck, liver or kidney cancer. The source was CD4+ or CD8+ T cells sorted from blood, collected in a trial of the OX40 agonist ivuxolimab. The CDR3 is CASSGFSGGAYNEQFF. CDR3 sequence (DNA): TGTGCCAGCAGCGGCTTCAGCGGGGGGGCCTACAATGAGCAGTTCTTC.